This T cell receptor beta chain derives from a study of regulatory T cells in long-lasting Graves disease. Study-wide findings and caveats: Newly diagnosed disease favored TRBV20-1 and TRBJ2-1 over persistent disease.

Construction of TCR beta libraries relied on iRepertoire HTBI primers and on Arm-PCR targeting CDR3 regions. Per the authors' pipeline: Identified segments across samples numbered some 62 TRBV and approximately 14 TRBJ. MiXCR, run by TCRdb on the multiplex PCR reads, gives a single entry per CDR3 protein. TCRdb, rather than the study authors, made the V and J calls. The profile covers 450,000 to 650,000 distinct CDR3 sequences, with roughly 15% appearing a single time and just under 25% taken by the ten largest. This clonotype was detected only once. The target antigen is unknown. Specified time point: newly diagnosed GD, antithyroid drugs for less than 3 months. The TCR library was prepared using RNA isolated from PBMCs. Germline loops: CDR1 MRHNA, CDR2 SNTAGT. After removal of 6 bases from V and 6 bases from J, the junction contained 5 bases not matched to a gene. The CDR3 is made up of 14 amino acids.

The same specimen was also included in a second study, on T cells in Graves' hyperthyroidism and ophthalmopathy. From that paper: Graves' hyperthyroidism showing no ophthalmopathy progression within 18 months was considered stable. A set of HTBI primers served as the primers for a first-round RT-PCR of the TCR CDR3.

The TCR originated in a woman between 40 and 65 years old with Graves disease. Sample: peripheral blood mononuclear cells (PBMCs), taken at new diagnosis, from a patient treated with antithyroid drugs. The chain carries TRBV6-4 and TRBJ1-5, with 10 bases matching TRBD1. CDR3 DNA sequence: TGTGCCAGCAGGGGGACAGGGGTCGGTCAGCCCCAGCATTTT. Amino acid sequence: CASRGTGVGQPQHF.